A selection of T cell receptor beta chains follows, all from one sample in a study of spatial heterogeneity in lung cancer. From the 5' RACE reads, TCRdb called clonotypes with MiXCR, one entry per CDR3 protein. The sample lists about 53,000 distinct CDR3 sequences; under 7.5% were seen once. The starting material was PBMCs, obtained at surgery. All receptors come from a female donor with early-stage non-small cell lung cancer. The CDR3 runs from the conserved cysteine through the conserved F or W. Fields, in order: clone size, J gene, D gene, V gene, CDR3 DNA, CDR3 protein. A D gene is named only where the DNA matches it firmly. The size field is filled for only some rows; it gives once, few, many or a size class.

>many|TRBJ2-3|NA|TRBV6-1
TGTGCCAGCAGTCCCGGGGGAGTGATGTTAGATACGCAGTATTTT
CASSPGGVMLDTQYF
>many|TRBJ1-5|TRBD1|TRBV28
TGTGCCAGCAGTTTACGGTCCTGGGACAGGGGGCCCGGTCAGCCCCAGCATTTT
CASSLRSWDRGPGQPQHF
>NA|TRBJ2-7|NA|TRBV6-5
TGTGCCAGCAGTTATATAGGAGGCTACGAGCAGTACTTC
CASSYIGGYEQYF
>NA|TRBJ1-2|NA|TRBV20-1
TGCAGTGCTAGTGAGGGTAGTGGCTACACCTTC
CSASEGSGYTF
>many|TRBJ2-1|NA|TRBV2
TGTGCCAGCAGAACAAGAGGAATGACCCCGAAAGGCGATGAGCAGTTCTTC
CASRTRGMTPKGDEQFF
>many|TRBJ1-1|NA|TRBV7-2
TGTGCCAGCGGGGGGACTGAAGCTTTCTTT
CASGGTEAFF
>NA|TRBJ2-3|NA|TRBV28
TGTGCCAGCAGTGCCTGGGCCCGGGACCCTACTAGCACAGATACGCAGTATTTT
CASSAWARDPTSTDTQYF
>few|TRBJ1-1|NA|TRBV18
TGTGCCAGCTTCTTTCAGGTCAGGGACACTGAAGCTTTCTTT
CASFFQVRDTEAFF
>many|TRBJ2-1|NA|TRBV2
TGTGCCAGCAGTGAATGGTGGGGGGGCCGCAATGAGCAGTTCTTC
CASSEWWGGRNEQFF
>many|TRBJ2-7|NA|TRBV4-1
TGCGCCAGCAGCCAAGTAACAGCAGACTACGAGCAGTACTTC
CASSQVTADYEQYF
>many|TRBJ1-4|TRBD1|TRBV29-1
TGCAGCGGGACAGGAGCTAATGAAAAACTGTTTTTT
CSGTGANEKLFF
>many|TRBJ2-1|NA|TRBV28
TGTGCCAGCAGTTTCTGGCAGGGGGACCGGGGGAGGCAGTTCTTC
CASSFWQGDRGRQFF
>many|TRBJ2-2|TRBD1|TRBV28
TGTGCCAGCAGTTTAGGGGGTTTTGGAGGACAGGGTGACACCGGGGAGCTGTTTTTT
CASSLGGFGGQGDTGELFF
>many|TRBJ2-5|NA|TRBV2
TGTGCCAGCGAAGGACAGAAAGAGACCCAGTACTTC
CASEGQKETQYF
>NA|TRBJ1-6|NA|TRBV6-1
TGTGCCAGCAGACTCTACAGGGAGAGTAATTCACCCCTCCACTTT
CASRLYRESNSPLHF
>NA|TRBJ1-1|NA|TRBV6-5
TGTGCCAGCAGTTACCGGGGGGGATACACTGAAGCTTTCTTT
CASSYRGGYTEAFF
>many|TRBJ1-6|TRBD1|TRBV2
TGTGCCAGCAGGGGACAGGGGACCTATTCACCCCTCCACTTT
CASRGQGTYSPLHF
>many|TRBJ2-1|NA|TRBV20-1
TGCAGTGCTAGAGGTGAGGGTGGCCATGAGCAGTTCTTC
CSARGEGGHEQFF
>many|TRBJ2-6|NA|TRBV9
TGTGCCAGCAGCGTAGACTGGAAACGTGGGGCCAACGTCCTGACTTTC
CASSVDWKRGANVLTF
>NA|TRBJ1-3|TRBD1|TRBV7-2
TGTGCCAGCAGCTTAGTCCCTGGGACAGCTCGCTACTCTGGAAACACCATATATTTT
CASSLVPGTARYSGNTIYF
>NA|TRBJ1-1|TRBD1|TRBV20-1
TGCAGTGCTAGGGGGGGACAGCAAGCCAAAAAAGCTTTCTTT
CSARGGQQAKKAFF
>many|TRBJ1-2|NA|TRBV5-6
TGTGCCAGCAGCCCTGGCTCGACAAACTATGGCTACACCTTC
CASSPGSTNYGYTF
>many|TRBJ1-1|TRBD1|TRBV20-1
TGCAGTGCTCTTCCGGGACAGACGAGATACACTGAAGCTTTCTTT
CSALPGQTRYTEAFF
>NA|TRBJ1-2|NA|TRBV3-1
TGTGCCAGCAGCCGCGATCCAGGCTATGGCTACACCTTC
CASSRDPGYGYTF
>few|TRBJ1-1|TRBD1|TRBV20-1
TGCAGTGCTGGAGATTTCGGACAGGCGAGGGTGCGCACTGAAGCTTTCTTT
CSAGDFGQARVRTEAFF
>many|TRBJ2-2|NA|TRBV6-5
TGTGCCAGCACCAAAACAGGGTACACCGGGGAGCTGTTTTTT
CASTKTGYTGELFF
>many|TRBJ2-2|NA|TRBV5-1
TGCGCCAGCAGCTTGAGGGGAAGCGCGAACACCGGGGAGCTGTTTTTT
CASSLRGSANTGELFF
>once|TRBJ2-1|TRBD2|TRBV11-2
TGTGCCAGCAGCTTTAGCGGGGGACACGGCTACAATGAGCAGTTCTTC
CASSFSGGHGYNEQFF
>many|TRBJ2-1|TRBD2|TRBV6-2/TRBV6-3
TGTGCCAGCCGCCCTCCGGCGGGGGTCGGGCAGTTCTTC
CASRPPAGVGQFF
>many|TRBJ2-1|NA|TRBV7-9
TGTGCCAGCAGCCCGGAGGAGCAGTTCTTC
CASSPEEQFF
>few|TRBJ2-7|TRBD1|TRBV7-6
TGTGCCAGCAGCTTAGTGACAGGGGGGTACGAGCAGTACTTC
CASSLVTGGYEQYF
>NA|TRBJ2-1|TRBD2|TRBV5-1
TGCGCCAGCAGCCCGTCGGCTAGCGGGGGCCCTAGGGGCAATGAGCAGTTCTTC
CASSPSASGGPRGNEQFF
>few|TRBJ2-5|NA|TRBV7-2
TGTGCCAGCAGCTTAGGGCCAGTAACTGAGACCCAGTACTTC
CASSLGPVTETQYF
>many|TRBJ2-3|NA|TRBV29-1
TGCAGCGTTGACAGGACCACAGATACGCAGTATTTT
CSVDRTTDTQYF
>many|TRBJ2-3|TRBD1|TRBV13
TGTGCCAGCAGCAAGGACAGGGGGAGCACAGATACGCAGTATTTT
CASSKDRGSTDTQYF
>many|TRBJ1-1|NA|TRBV30
TGTGCCTGGGATAGGCGGCCGGGCACTGAAGCTTTCTTT
CAWDRRPGTEAFF
>many|TRBJ2-3|NA|TRBV7-2
TGTGCCAGCAGCTCGAGCACAGATACGCAGTATTTT
CASSSSTDTQYF
>many|TRBJ2-7|NA|TRBV9
TGTGCCAGCAGCGTAGCTGGGGGCAACGAGCAGTACTTC
CASSVAGGNEQYF
>NA|TRBJ1-1|NA|TRBV6-2/TRBV6-3
TGTGCCAGCAGTTACCCGGGGAGTTGGCTCATGAACACTGAAGCTTTCTTT
CASSYPGSWLMNTEAFF
>many|TRBJ2-2|NA|TRBV14
TGTGCCAGCAGCCACACAACGGGGAAACTGTTTTTT
CASSHTTGKLFF
>many|TRBJ2-3|NA|TRBV11-3
TGTGCCAGCAGCGCAGGGACACTGTATACAGATACGCAGTATTTT
CASSAGTLYTDTQYF
>many|TRBJ2-5|NA|TRBV29-1
TGCAGCGTTGATCTTAGTCAGAAAGAGACCCAGTACTTC
CSVDLSQKETQYF
>few|TRBJ2-5|TRBD1|TRBV28
TGTGCCAGCAGTTTACAGGGGGCAGGGGAGACCCAGTACTTC
CASSLQGAGETQYF
>many|TRBJ1-4|NA|TRBV3-1
TGTGCCAGCAGCCAAGATTGGCCTAAAAATGAAAAACTGTTTTTT
CASSQDWPKNEKLFF
>many|TRBJ2-4|TRBD2|TRBV20-1
TGCAGTGCTGACCTCCGTGCTAGCGGGGTTAACATTCAGTACTTC
CSADLRASGVNIQYF
>NA|TRBJ2-3|TRBD2|TRBV29-1
TGCAGCGTAGAGGGAGGGATCACAGATACGCAGTATTTT
CSVEGGITDTQYF
>NA|TRBJ2-7|NA|TRBV5-5
TGTGCCAGCAGCCTTCTGGTTGAGACGGCCTACGAGCAGTACTTC
CASSLLVETAYEQYF
>many|TRBJ2-1|NA|TRBV19
TGTGCCAGTAGCCAATACGGCGATGAGCAGTTCTTC
CASSQYGDEQFF
>many|TRBJ1-6|NA|TRBV2
TGTGCCAGCAGTGGACCCCCAGGGGCCAGTAATTCACCCCTCCACTTT
CASSGPPGASNSPLHF
>NA|TRBJ2-2|TRBD1|TRBV20-1
TGCAGTGCACCAGGACAGGGGGGAAGAACCGGGGAGCTGTTTTTT
CSAPGQGGRTGELFF
>many|TRBJ2-5|NA|TRBV7-2
TGTGCCAGCAGCTTAGTAAGCGGAACACAAGAGACCCAGTACTTC
CASSLVSGTQETQYF
>NA|TRBJ1-2|NA|TRBV9
TGTGCCAGCTCGAGGGACGACCTTGGCTACACCTTC
CASSRDDLGYTF
>NA|TRBJ2-2|NA|TRBV5-1
TGCGCCAGCAGCTTGTCCAGTTGGACCGGGGAGCTGTTTTTT
CASSLSSWTGELFF
>few|TRBJ1-2|TRBD1|TRBV29-1
TGCAGCGTTTCCGGGACAGGGAATTCTGGCTACACCTTC
CSVSGTGNSGYTF
>many|TRBJ2-1|NA|TRBV11-1
TGTGCCAGCAGCTTAGCGCCCGTGGACTCCAATGAGCAGTTCTTC
CASSLAPVDSNEQFF